The 29 T cell receptor beta chains in this list originate from one sample, sequenced in a study of T cell clones after liver transplantation. Profiling relied on immunoSEQ multiplex PCR, and the TCRdb table lists in-frame clones only, not all of them. The profile shows over 70,000 clones, over 70% of them singletons. The sequencing here drew on CD4+ T cells from blood, taken 12 months after liver transplant. These receptors were obtained from a human patient who received a liver transplant. A subset of T cells may come from the graft donor.

The CDR3 nucleotides are TGTGCCACCAGCCCCCTATCTGGGGGGACCTACGAGCAGTACTTC. Encoded protein: CATSPLSGGTYEQYF. This chain uses TRBV15 with TRBJ2-7; the D gene is possibly TRBD2 (6 bases). The germline CDR1 and CDR2 sequences are LNHNV and YYDKDF (reference sequence). This CDR3 region has 15 residues. V lost 5 bases and J lost 2, with 16 bases in between.

This chain links TRBV27 with TRBJ2-7; D not resolved. Germline V lookup: CDR1 MNHEY, CDR2 SMNVEV (reference sequence). This CDR3 has 15 amino acids. V gave up 5 bases and J gave up 2 bases, with 16 bases separating them. CDR3 in amino acids: CASSLPGQPPYEQYF. The CDR3 DNA reads as TGTGCCAGCAGTCTCCCTGGGCAGCCGCCCTACGAGCAGTACTTC.

This chain connects TRBV5-1 to TRBJ2-6, with 10 positions matching TRBD2. CDR1 is SGHRS and CDR2 is YFSETQ in the germline V gene. The CDR3 consists of 17 residues. Germline trimming cut 0 bases from V and 2 bases from J; bases unmatched to any gene: 2. CDR3 sequence reads: CASSLVLAGAGANVLTF. The CDR3, as DNA: TGCGCCAGCAGCTTGGTCCTAGCGGGAGCTGGGGCCAACGTCCTGACTTTC.

This clone appeared once. The chain carries TRBV6-1 and TRBJ2-7, with TRBD1 matching over 9 bases. After removal of 6 bases from V and 0 bases from J, the junction contained 6 bases not matched to a gene. CDR1 MNHNS and CDR2 SASEGT come from the germline V gene. The CDR3 length is 15 residues. CDR3 region: CASSPGTGSSYEQYF. DNA for the CDR3: TGTGCCAGCAGCCCCGGGACAGGGAGCTCCTACGAGCAGTACTTC.

This clone was detected only a few times. This chain connects TRBV28 to TRBJ1-2, with D unresolved. V was clipped by 2 bases and J by 8 bases, with 18 bases between them. The germline gives CDR1 MDHEN, CDR2 SYDVKM. The CDR3 runs to 15 residues. CDR3 protein: CASSLNGQRMRGYTF. The CDR3 nucleotides read TGTGCCAGCAGTTTAAACGGGCAGAGAATGAGAGGCTACACCTTC.

This clone was counted a few times. This sequence joins TRBV5-1 and TRBJ2-2, with 9 bases that match TRBD2. The CDR3 loop spans 16 amino acids. Unmatched junction bases numbered 3, after V lost 2 bases and J lost 1 base. Germline V gene data show CDR1 as SGHRS and CDR2 as YFSETQ. The CDR3 protein is CASSFSGRRNTGELFF. The CDR3 DNA reads TGCGCCAGCAGCTTTAGCGGGAGACGGAACACCGGGGAGCTGTTTTTT.

The chain uses TRBV11-2 and TRBJ1-3; tentative D call: TRBD1 (6 bases). CDR1 and CDR2 from the germline V gene are SGHAT and FQNNGV. The CDR3 runs to 15 residues. The ends were cut back, 6 bases at V and 0 bases at J, with 12 bases in the middle. CDR3: CASSRQVPSGNTIYF. CDR3 coding DNA: TGTGCCAGCAGTAGACAGGTTCCCTCTGGAAACACCATATATTTT.

The chain combines TRBV6-5 with TRBJ1-2, with a tentative D call TRBD1 (6 bases). In germline, CDR1 is MNHEY, CDR2 SVGAGI. The V gene lost 7 bases and the J gene lost 0 bases, with 12 bases spanning the gap. The CDR3 runs to 14 residues. The DNA for the CDR3 is TGTGCCAGCAAGGACGGGGGGCCTAACTATGGCTACACCTTC. It specifies CASKDGGPNYGYTF.

CDR3 loop: CASSVQTGTSDTQYF. CDR3 DNA sequence: TGTGCCAGCAGCGTCCAAACCGGGACTAGTGATACGCAGTATTTT. V gene TRBV5-4 combines with J gene TRBJ2-3; 8 nucleotides line up with TRBD2. The J segment lost 6 bases and the V segment lost 4 bases, leaving 10 bases of the junction unmatched. Germline lookup yields CDR1 SGHNT and CDR2 YYREEE (reference sequence). The CDR3 is 15 amino acids.

There are a few counts of this clone. J is TRBJ2-3 and V is TRBV29-1; D is perhaps TRBD1 (6 bases). This CDR3 is built from 15 residues. In germline, CDR1 is SQVTM, CDR2 ANQGSEA. The ends were cut back, 0 bases at V and 3 bases at J, with 13 bases in the middle. DNA for the CDR3: TGCAGCGTTGAAGATACAGGGAAGCTGACAGATACGCAGTATTTT. Protein: CSVEDTGKLTDTQYF.

Only one count was recorded for this clone. The chain employs TRBV15 and TRBJ2-7; possible D gene TRBD1, 6 bases. V was shortened by 0 bases and J by 3 bases, with 18 bases between the two germline ends. Germline assignment: CDR1 LNHNV and CDR2 YYDKDF (reference sequence). The CDR3 has 17 amino acids. The CDR3 nucleotides read TGTGCCACCAGCAGAGATGTGAAACAGGGAAGGGGCTACGAGCAGTACTTC. This sequence encodes CATSRDVKQGRGYEQYF.

V and J are TRBV18 and TRBJ2-2; D is possibly TRBD1 or TRBD2 (5 bases each). Trimming cost V 0 bases and J 4 bases, with 9 bases left between them. Germline CDR1 is KGHSH and CDR2 is LQKENI. CDR3 length: 15 residues. CDR3 in amino acids: CASSPPGRPTGELFF. CDR3 nucleotide sequence: TGTGCCAGCTCACCACCGGGACGTCCCACCGGGGAGCTGTTTTTT. Filled out from reference TRBV18 and TRBJ2-2, the complete variable domain reads NAGVMQNPRHLVRRRGQEARLRCSPMKGHSHVYWYRQLPEEGLKFMVYLQKENIIDESGMPKERFSAEFPKEGPSILRIQQVVRGDSAAYFCASSPPGRPTGELFFGEGSRLTVL.

The rearrangement uses TRBV12-2 and TRBJ2-2; TRBD1 is the table's D call, not checked against the DNA. TRBV12-2 is described as a pseudogene. The CDR3 length is 15 residues. CDR3 protein: CASRLDRVNTGELFF. The CDR3 region has the DNA TGTGCAAGTCGCCTCGACAGGGTGAACACCGGGGAGCTGTTTTTT.

The chain recombines TRBV15 with TRBJ2-7; 12 nucleotides agree with TRBD2. V was pared by 3 bases and J by 1 base, with 16 bases of the junction left unmatched. The CDR3 loop spans 20 amino acids. Germline CDR1 is LNHNV and CDR2 is YYDKDF (reference sequence). The CDR3 sequence is CATSRKTGTSGLTVSYEQYF. DNA of the CDR3: TGTGCCACCAGCAGGAAGACCGGGACTAGCGGGCTTACCGTATCCTACGAGCAGTACTTC.

The J gene is TRBJ2-1, the V gene TRBV6-5, with D unresolved. V was cut by 5 bases and J by 8 bases, with 16 bases left in between. The V gene's germline CDR1 is MNHEY and CDR2 SVGAGI. This CDR3 comprises 14 residues. The CDR3 DNA sequence: TGTGCCAGCAGTGGCCCTCTTCGAGGCCATGAGCAGTTCTTC. Translating it yields CASSGPLRGHEQFF.

The rearrangement joins TRBV28 to TRBJ1-2; no definite D call. Trimming removed 6 bases from V and 4 bases from J, with 15 bases in between. Germline-derived CDR1 and CDR2 are MDHEN and SYDVKM. This CDR3 has 14 residues. The CDR3 is CASSFQTEFYGYTF. CDR3 sequence (DNA): TGTGCCAGCAGCTTCCAGACGGAGTTCTATGGCTACACCTTC.

This clone has more than one count but fewer than ten. The genes are TRBV7-2 and TRBJ2-7; 8 bases match TRBD1. V lost 3 bases, J lost 0 bases, and 7 bases stayed unmatched. The CDR3 runs to 16 residues. Germline CDR1 and CDR2: SGHTA and FQGNSA. The CDR3, as DNA: TGTGCCAGCAGCTTGCGGGCAGGGGGCCTCTCCTACGAGCAGTACTTC. Translated: CASSLRAGGLSYEQYF.

J is TRBJ1-3 and V is TRBV7-9, with a tentative D call TRBD1 (6 bases). The CDR3 runs to 14 residues. The germline CDR1 and CDR2 sequences are SEHNR and FQNEAQ (reference sequence). With 6 bases removed from V and 2 bases from J, the gap between germline ends came to 11 bases. In DNA, the CDR3 is TGTGCCAGCAGTTTACCAGGGGCTGGAAACACCATATATTTT. Encoded protein: CASSLPGAGNTIYF.

The chain uses TRBV4-1 and TRBJ2-5; 12 bases are a match to TRBD2. Trimming cost V 2 bases and J 4 bases; bases outside gene matches: 2. Looked up from germline, CDR1 is MGHRA and CDR2 is YSYEKL. CDR3 length equals 15 residues. CDR3 DNA sequence: TGCGCCAGCAGCCAAAGACTAGCGGGAGCAGAGACCCAGTACTTC. Protein: CASSQRLAGAETQYF.

The chain employs TRBV6-5 and TRBJ2-7; maybe TRBD1 (5 bases). Germline CDR1 MNHEY, CDR2 SVGAGI. This CDR3 spans 13 amino acids. Deletions cut 4 bases from V and 1 base from J, with 8 bases between. CDR3 DNA sequence: TGTGCCAGCAGTTTGACAGTATCCTACGAGCAGTACTTC. Protein: CASSLTVSYEQYF.

The chain employs TRBV2 and TRBJ2-3; TRBD2 matches 8 bases. In germline, CDR1 is SNHLY, CDR2 FYNNEI. V lost 7 bases to trimming and J lost 5 bases; unmatched junction nucleotides: 23. The CDR3 sequence is 19 residues long. CDR3 amino acids: CASILPKLAASTQGDTQYF. The DNA of the CDR3 is TGTGCCAGCATCCTACCTAAACTAGCGGCCTCTACCCAGGGAGATACGCAGTATTTT.

The gene calls are TRBV25-1 and TRBJ2-7, with 7 bases fitting TRBD1. The V segment lost 3 bases and the J segment 4 bases; nucleotides outside the gene matches: 15. Germline V gene sequence: CDR1 MGHDK, CDR2 SYGVNS. The CDR3 runs to 17 residues. This CDR3 is CASSDNRGSRIRYEQYF. Here the CDR3 DNA reads TGTGCCAGCAGTGATAACAGGGGAAGTCGGATACGATACGAGCAGTACTTC.

The V gene is TRBV10-3, the J gene TRBJ2-3; TRBD2 aligns across 10 bases. V trimming: 0 bases; J trimming: 1 base; junction bases outside the gene matches: 7. Germline V lookup: CDR1 ENHRY, CDR2 SYGVKD. The CDR3 is 18 amino acids. This CDR3 is CAISESFGLAGGTDTQYF. CDR3 DNA sequence: TGTGCCATCAGTGAGTCCTTCGGCCTAGCGGGAGGCACAGATACGCAGTATTTT.

The V and J genes are TRBV9 and TRBJ1-2; D gene uncertain. Germline CDR1 and CDR2: SGDLS and YYNGEE. CDR3 length: 13 amino acids. V was clipped by 4 bases and J by 4 bases, with 11 bases between them. CDR3 residues: CASSNMQPYGYTF. The CDR3 DNA follows: TGTGCCAGCAGCAATATGCAACCCTATGGCTACACCTTC.

The genes are TRBV7-2 and TRBJ2-2; 13 positions agree with TRBD2. Germline V gene lookup returns CDR1 SGHTA and CDR2 FQGNSA. V was pared by 5 bases and J by 8 bases, with 8 bases of the junction left unmatched. The CDR3 spans 16 residues. The CDR3 loop reads CASSTRLAGGVGELFF. CDR3 coding DNA: TGTGCCAGCAGCACCCGACTAGCGGGAGGTGTTGGGGAGCTGTTTTTT.

The chain carries TRBV29-1 and TRBJ2-7; weak D call: TRBD2 (6 bases). The length of the CDR3 is 13 residues. Germline CDR1 SQVTM, CDR2 ANQGSEA. Trimming took 4 bases from V and 6 from J, leaving 16 bases between them. The chain's CDR3 is CSVVVRVGGEQYF. CDR3 coding DNA: TGCAGCGTTGTTGTTCGGGTCGGGGGCGAGCAGTACTTC.

The chain couples TRBV19 to TRBJ2-7, with 10 bases lining up with TRBD2. V shed 5 bases and J 1 base; nucleotides not matched to a gene: 2. CDR1 is LNHDA and CDR2 is SQIVND in the germline V gene (reference sequence). The CDR3 consists of 14 residues. CDR3 amino acids: CASSDSGRSYEQYF. CDR3 nucleotides: TGTGCCAGTAGTGATAGCGGGAGGTCCTACGAGCAGTACTTC.

For the CDR3, the DNA is TGTGCCAGCAGCTTGATGACCGGATCTAACTATGGCTACACCTTC. Amino acids: CASSLMTGSNYGYTF. The J gene is TRBJ1-2, the V gene TRBV5-4; D is unclear. Germline V lookup: CDR1 SGHNT, CDR2 YYREEE (reference sequence). Trimming removed 1 base at V and 0 bases at J, with 10 bases between. This CDR3 spans 15 amino acids. Using reference TRBV5-4 and TRBJ1-2 for the parts outside the CDR3, the full variable domain is ETGVTQSPTHLIKTRGQQVTLRCSSQSGHNTVSWYQQALGQGPQFIFQYYREEENGRGNFPPRFSGLQFPNYSSELNVNALELDDSALYLCASSLMTGSNYGYTFGSGTRLTVV.

The CDR3 coding sequence is TGTGCCAGCAGTGGGGCAGGGGCTATAGTAACCACTGAAGCTTTCTTT. It codes for CASSGAGAIVTTEAFF. This chain joins TRBV6-1 and TRBJ1-1, with D possibly being TRBD1 (6 bases). Germline V gene sequence: CDR1 MNHNS, CDR2 SASEGT. Trimming left V 4 bases short and J 4 bases short, with 19 bases between. CDR3 size: 16 residues.